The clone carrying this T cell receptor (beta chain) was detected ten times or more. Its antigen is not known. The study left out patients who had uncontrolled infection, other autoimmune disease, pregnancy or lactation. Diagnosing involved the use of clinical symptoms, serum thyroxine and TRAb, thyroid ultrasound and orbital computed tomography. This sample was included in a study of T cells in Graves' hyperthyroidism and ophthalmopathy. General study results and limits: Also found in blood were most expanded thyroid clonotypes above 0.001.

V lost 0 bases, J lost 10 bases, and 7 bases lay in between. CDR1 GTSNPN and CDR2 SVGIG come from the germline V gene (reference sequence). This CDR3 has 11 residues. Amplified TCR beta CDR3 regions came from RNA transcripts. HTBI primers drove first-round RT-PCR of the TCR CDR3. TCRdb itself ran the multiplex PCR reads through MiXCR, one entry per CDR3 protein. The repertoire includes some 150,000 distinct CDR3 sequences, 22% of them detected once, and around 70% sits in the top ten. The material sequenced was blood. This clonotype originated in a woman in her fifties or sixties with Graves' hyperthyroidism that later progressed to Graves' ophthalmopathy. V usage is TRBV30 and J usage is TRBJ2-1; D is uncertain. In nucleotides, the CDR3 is TGTGCCTGGAGTGTACACCAGGAGCAGTTCTTC. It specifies CAWSVHQEQFF.